What follows is one T cell receptor beta chain and its context. Antigen: not known. Measured with immunoSEQ multiplex PCR; TCRdb has only the in-frame clones, and not every one. The sample carries some 74,000 clones, 75% to 95% recorded once. The germline gives CDR1 SGHTA, CDR2 FQGNSA. Trimming cost V 0 bases and J 7 bases, with 10 bases left between them. This CDR3 is 13 amino acids long. This record comes from a study of Tregs in tolerant kidney transplant recipients. Study conclusions and caveats: Tregs expanded with activated donor B cells seemed most donor-specific. Antigen-driven expansion was suggested because donor-specific Tregs expanded more than all Tregs in tolerant patients.

Unstimulated Tregs (CD4+CD25+CD127-) and CD4+CD25- non-Tregs were sorted from PBMCs. Thawed PBMCs were rested overnight at 37°C with about 220 IU/ml IL-2 before regulatory T cell sorting. Material: Tregs from blood, obtained before the transplant. This receptor was obtained from a human donor who received a combined kidney and bone marrow transplant. J is TRBJ2-7 and V is TRBV7-2; possibly TRBD1 for D (5 bases). The CDR3, as DNA: TGTGCCAGCAGCTTAGCAGGACGACAGGAGCAGTACTTC. It encodes CASSLAGRQEQYF.